One sample yielded the 11 T cell receptor beta chains listed below, sequenced in a study of blood T cell repertoires in COVID-19. Only in-frame clones appear in the TCRdb table, and some are missing; sequencing was by immunoSEQ multiplex PCR. The table includes 330,000 or so clones, roughly 87% detected once. The sequenced material came from peripheral blood. Every receptor here comes from a woman aged 55-69 years with COVID-19, enrolled during active disease.

This chain links TRBV5-6 with TRBJ2-2, with 9 positions matching TRBD1. The V and J ends lost 2 bases and 5 bases, in that order; junction bases with no gene match: 10. The CDR3 length is 17 residues. From germline, CDR1 is SGHDT and CDR2 YYEEEE. DNA for the CDR3: TGTGCCAGCAGCTTTGAACAGGGGGCCGGGGGGACCGGGGAGCTGTTTTTT. Amino acids: CASSFEQGAGGTGELFF.

V and J are TRBV7-8 and TRBJ2-7, with TRBD1 matching over 8 bases. The germline V gene encodes CDR1 SGHVS and CDR2 FQNEAQ. There are 16 residues in the CDR3. J lost 5 bases, V lost 4 bases, and 13 bases had no gene match. The chain's CDR3 is CASSSQGARASHEQYF. CDR3 in DNA: TGTGCCAGCAGCTCCCAGGGGGCGCGGGCTTCGCACGAGCAGTACTTC.

V usage is TRBV7-3 and J usage is TRBJ2-1; 10 nucleotides agree with TRBD2. Germline values: CDR1 SGHTA, CDR2 FQGTGA. The CDR3 is 18 residues long. J gave up 5 bases and V 5 bases, and 15 bases lay outside the gene matches. As DNA, the CDR3 is TGTGCCAGCAGCCCGGACAAACAGCTAGCGGGGGCTCACAATGAGCAGTTCTTC. It codes for CASSPDKQLAGAHNEQFF.

This sequence joins TRBV5-6 and TRBJ1-1, with D unclear. The V gene lost 4 bases and the J gene lost 1 base, with 17 bases spanning the gap. CDR1 SGHDT and CDR2 YYEEEE come from the germline V gene. This CDR3 comprises 16 residues. The DNA for the CDR3 is TGTGCCAGCAGCGAACTGACCCGGAGGGCGAACACTGAAGCTTTCTTT. Translation gives CASSELTRRANTEAFF.

This clone was observed once. J is TRBJ2-2 and V is TRBV3-1 (or the pseudogene TRBV3-2); TRBD2 is a possible D gene (5 bases). This CDR3 is built from 15 residues. CDR1 and CDR2 (germline): LGHDT, YNNKEL (reference sequence). V gave up 3 bases and J gave up 5 bases, with 13 bases separating them. The CDR3 region has the DNA TGTGCCAGCAGCCAGCCCCTTTGGAGGACCGGGGAGCTGTTTTTT. Protein: CASSQPLWRTGELFF.

The genes are TRBV7-9 and TRBJ1-4, with 9 bases matching TRBD1. V shed 2 bases, J shed 5 bases, and the junction held 0 bases outside the gene matches. Per germline, CDR1 SEHNR and CDR2 FQNEAQ (reference sequence). CDR3 length equals 14 residues. This CDR3 is CASSLTGGNEKLFF. CDR3 bases: TGTGCCAGCAGCTTAACAGGGGGCAATGAAAAACTGTTTTTT.

This clone occurred once. The chain joins TRBV7-9 to TRBJ1-1; unclear D gene. This CDR3 spans 15 amino acids. Germline CDR1 reads SEHNR; CDR2 reads FQNEAQ (reference sequence). The V end was cut by 5 bases, the J end by 2 bases, with 15 bases between. CDR3 in amino acids: CASSPSRIRNTEAFF. The CDR3 region has the DNA TGTGCCAGCAGCCCTAGTCGGATTAGAAACACTGAAGCTTTCTTT. The whole variable domain, remainder taken from reference TRBV7-9 and TRBJ1-1, is DTGVSQNPRHKITKRGQNVTFRCDPISEHNRLYWYRQTLGQGPEFLTYFQNEAQLEKSRLLSDRFSAERPKGSFSTLEIQRTEQGDSAMYLCASSPSRIRNTEAFFGQGTRLTVV.

J is TRBJ1-1 and V is TRBV3-1 (or the pseudogene TRBV3-2); D remains ambiguous. The CDR3 extends over 14 amino acids. V was trimmed by 4 bases and J by 0 bases, leaving 9 bases between them. Germline CDR1 reads LGHDT; CDR2 reads YNNKEL (reference sequence). For the CDR3, the DNA is TGTGCCAGCAGCCTTCTCGGGATGAACACTGAAGCTTTCTTT. It codes for CASSLLGMNTEAFF.

The chain is built from TRBV3-1 (or the pseudogene TRBV3-2) and TRBJ1-2; unclear D gene. V was clipped by 4 bases and J by 1 base, with 4 bases between them. The germline V gene has CDR1 LGHDT and CDR2 YNNKEL (reference sequence). The CDR3 loop spans 12 amino acids. CDR3 amino acids: CASSRHNYGYTF. The CDR3 nucleotides read TGTGCCAGCAGCCGTCATAACTATGGCTACACCTTC.

The chain employs TRBV5-1 and TRBJ2-1, with 10 positions matching TRBD2. The CDR3 covers 14 residues. J was trimmed by 8 bases and V by 2 bases; bases with no gene match: 4. Germline V lookup: CDR1 SGHRS, CDR2 YFSETQ. Here the CDR3 DNA reads TGCGCCAGCAGCTTAACTAGCGGGGCATATGAGCAGTTCTTC. Protein product: CASSLTSGAYEQFF.

The V gene is TRBV9, the J gene TRBJ2-7, with 10 bases identical to TRBD1. Germline CDR1 is SGDLS and CDR2 is YYNGEE. V lost 4 bases and J lost 0; bases outside the gene matches: 4. CDR3 length equals 15 residues. The chain's CDR3 is CASSSGTGASYEQYF. The CDR3, as DNA: TGTGCCAGCAGCTCCGGGACAGGGGCCTCCTACGAGCAGTACTTC. Based on the CDR3 plus reference TRBV9 and TRBJ2-7, the full variable domain is DSGVTQTPKHLITATGQRVTLRCSPRSGDLSVYWYQQSLDQGLQFLIQYYNGEERAKGNILERFSAQQFPDLHSELNLSSLELGDSALYFCASSSGTGASYEQYFGPGTRLTVT.